This passage covers 17 T cell receptor beta chains from one sample sequenced in a study of response to subunit inactivated influenza vaccine. TCRdb re-called the RT-PCR reads through MiXCR, storing one row per CDR3 protein. The data hold 430,000 or so distinct CDR3 sequences, with approximately 11% observed a single time. The specimen was PBMCs from blood, collected about 40 days after vaccination. These receptors were taken from a man aged 50-59 years who received an inactivated influenza vaccine.

This clonotype was counted many times. The V gene is TRBV10-3, the J gene TRBJ2-5; TRBD1 matches at 8 bases. The CDR3 extends over 14 amino acids. Trimming cost V 2 bases and J 3 bases; bases outside gene matches: 2. The germline CDR1 and CDR2 sequences are ENHRY and SYGVKD. The CDR3 sequence: CAISEAGGKETQYF. CDR3 DNA sequence: TGTGCCATCAGTGAGGCAGGGGGCAAAGAGACCCAGTACTTC.

J is TRBJ2-7 and V is TRBV10-3; 7 nucleotides align to TRBD1. Looked up from germline, CDR1 is ENHRY and CDR2 is SYGVKD. V shed 0 bases, J shed 5 bases, and the junction held 7 bases outside the gene matches. This CDR3 spans 15 amino acids. CDR3 in amino acids: CAISESKTGSHEQYF. The CDR3 region has the DNA TGTGCCATCAGTGAGTCGAAGACAGGGAGCCACGAGCAGTACTTC.

This clonotype was counted at least ten times. V and J are TRBV7-9 and TRBJ2-7; 9 bases are shared with TRBD1. This CDR3 contains 15 residues. With 4 bases clipped from V and 2 bases from J, the junction kept 6 bases outside the gene matches. CDR1 and CDR2 (germline): SEHNR, FQNEAQ (reference sequence). The DNA for the CDR3 is TGTGCCAGCAGCTACCGGGACAGGGTCACCTACGAGCAGTACTTC. Translated: CASSYRDRVTYEQYF.

The J gene is TRBJ2-6, the V gene TRBV19; TRBD1 matches at 7 bases. Germline-derived CDR1 and CDR2 are LNHDA and SQIVND (reference sequence). V lost 11 bases, J lost 2 bases, and 12 bases stayed unmatched. The CDR3 extends over 16 amino acids. Written as DNA, the CDR3 is TGTGCCGCCTCCCGGGACAGTACCGCTGGGGCCAACGTCCTGACTTTC. Translating gives CAASRDSTAGANVLTF.

The chain recombines TRBV12-3 or TRBV12-4 with TRBJ2-1; D might be TRBD1 or TRBD2, each matching 5 bases. This CDR3 spans 16 amino acids. The V end lost 8 bases, the J end lost 0 bases, and 17 bases lay between the germline ends. The CDR3 region is CASLLGEGRSYNEQFF. CDR3 DNA sequence: TGTGCCAGCCTACTGGGCGAGGGACGCTCCTACAATGAGCAGTTCTTC.

This clonotype was recorded at least ten times. The chain employs TRBV5-1 and TRBJ2-3, with no clear D. V lost 0 bases and J lost 2, with 7 bases in between. The germline gives CDR1 SGHRS, CDR2 YFSETQ. CDR3 size: 14 residues. The CDR3 coding sequence is TGCGCCAGCAGCTTGGGGAGCACCACAGATACGCAGTATTTT. It specifies CASSLGSTTDTQYF.

V usage is TRBV12-5 and J usage is TRBJ2-2; D possibly corresponds to TRBD1 (5 bases). Germline V CDR1 and CDR2: LGHNT, FRNRAP. Trimming shortened V by 7 bases and J by 6 bases, and 15 bases separated the two germline ends. This CDR3 region has 14 residues. DNA for the CDR3: TGTGCTAGTGCCGCCGACAGTGGGGCCGGGGAGCTGTTTTTT. It yields the protein CASAADSGAGELFF.

V and J are TRBV6-2 or TRBV6-3 and TRBJ2-7, with 7 bases aligning to TRBD1. With V trimmed by 2 bases and J by 1 base, 20 bases remained unmatched. Germline values: CDR1 MNHEY, CDR2 SVGEGT. This CDR3 comprises 20 residues. Here the CDR3 reads CASSYLAYRDSPFPSYEQYF. CDR3 nucleotides: TGTGCCAGCAGTTACCTCGCTTACCGGGACAGCCCCTTCCCGTCCTACGAGCAGTACTTC.

The chain employs TRBV4-1 and TRBJ1-4; D ambiguous. The CDR3 is 15 residues long. CDR1 and CDR2 from the germline V gene are MGHRA and YSYEKL. V dropped 0 bases and J dropped 8 bases, with 13 bases sitting between them. The DNA of the CDR3 is TGCGCCAGCAGCCAAGATCGGAGGGTGGGGGAAAAACTGTTTTTT. It yields the protein CASSQDRRVGEKLFF.

This clonotype was found many times. The chain recombines TRBV12-3 or TRBV12-4 with TRBJ2-5; D gene ambiguous. The CDR3 is 16 residues long. Trimming took 5 bases from V and 0 from J, leaving 16 bases between them. The CDR3 loop is CASSANTGSHQETQYF. The DNA for the CDR3 is TGTGCCAGCAGTGCCAACACCGGGTCGCACCAAGAGACCCAGTACTTC.

This clonotype appeared a few times. In DNA form, the CDR3 reads TGTGCCAGCAGTGATCGATATAGCAATCAGCCCCAGCATTTT. This encodes CASSDRYSNQPQHF. V is TRBV2 and J is TRBJ1-5; D gene ambiguous. This CDR3 is 14 amino acids long. Trimming removed 3 bases from V and 0 bases from J, with 6 bases in between. In germline, CDR1 is SNHLY, CDR2 FYNNEI.

V is TRBV4-2 and J is TRBJ2-7, with TRBD1 matching over 10 bases. The CDR3 runs to 16 residues. Germline values: CDR1 LGHNA, CDR2 YNFKEQ. V gave up 1 base and J gave up 5 bases; unmatched junction bases: 8. The CDR3 DNA sequence: TGTGCCAGCAGCCAAGGACAGGGGGCAATCTCTCACGAGCAGTACTTC. This gives the protein CASSQGQGAISHEQYF.

The chain combines TRBV3-1 with TRBJ2-7; D is possibly TRBD2 (6 bases). V was clipped by 2 bases and J by 9 bases, with 20 bases between them. The germline V gene has CDR1 LGHDT and CDR2 YNNKEL (reference sequence). The CDR3 runs to 15 residues. The CDR3 DNA sequence: TGTGCCAGCAGCCAACGGGGCAGACTAACCGGGGGGCAGTACTTC. Protein: CASSQRGRLTGGQYF.

This clonotype was counted at least ten times. This chain links TRBV10-3 with TRBJ1-4; TRBD1 matches at 8 bases. The CDR3 covers 14 residues. The junction had 6 bases not matched to a gene; V was cut back by 10 bases and J by 2 bases. The V gene's germline CDR1 is ENHRY and CDR2 SYGVKD. CDR3 sequence: CASLDRETNEKLFF. CDR3 coding DNA: TGTGCCAGCCTGGACAGGGAGACTAATGAAAAACTGTTTTTT.

There are a few counts of this clonotype. The J gene is TRBJ1-2, the V gene TRBV25-1; D not resolved. This CDR3 has 11 residues. Trimming removed 1 base from V and 4 bases from J, with 1 base in between. Germline V CDR1 and CDR2: MGHDK, SYGVNS. Here the CDR3 DNA reads TGTGCCAGCAGTGAATCCTATGGCTACACCTTC. Translation: CASSESYGYTF.

The chain recombines TRBV5-1 with TRBJ1-3; D gene uncertain. The CDR3 covers 16 residues. From germline, CDR1 is SGHRS and CDR2 YFSETQ. V was trimmed by 4 bases and J by 0 bases, leaving 14 bases between them. Here the CDR3 DNA reads TGCGCCAGCAGCCCCGGGAGCACCTACTCTGGAAACACCATATATTTT. Translated, it gives CASSPGSTYSGNTIYF.

This clonotype occurred a few times. J is TRBJ2-7 and V is TRBV6-5; no definite D call. V was cut by 0 bases and J by 5 bases, with 11 bases left in between. The germline CDR1 and CDR2 sequences are MNHEY and SVGAGI. This CDR3 is 14 amino acids long. CDR3 region: CASSYSQTRDEQYF. The CDR3, as DNA: TGTGCCAGCAGTTACTCGCAGACTCGGGACGAGCAGTACTTC.